Sequencing of this TCR beta chain was carried out in a study of blood T cell repertoires in COVID-19 (dated by TCRdb to 2018 to 2021). About the study as a whole: Collaborator samples came from the United States, Italy and Spain and covered acute and convalescent phases of COVID-19. The prospective study material was composed of cDNA or gDNA derived from T cells, B-cell-depleted T cells, or PBMCs. Deeply sampled blood TCRbeta repertoires from subjects exposed to, actively infected with, or recovered from COVID-19 were included in the dataset. The repertoires were made available in a free public database intended to serve as a resource for research on the immune response to SARS-CoV-2. Samples came from the ongoing ImmuneRACE study (first 160 participants) plus 1,254 subjects from 6 global collaborators. A de-identified subject ID, COVID-19 status, age in years and sex were almost always included in the sample metadata. Where HLA class I and class II types were available, the types were taken from metadata supplied by the sample provider, not from assay-based typing.

Collaborating institutions collected whole blood in K2EDTA tubes following their own protocols. For TCRbeta analysis, collaborator samples were shipped as frozen whole blood, as isolated PBMCs, or as DNA extracted from either sample type. Of note for this clone: The antigen it recognizes is unknown. No base quality values were provided; no much bigger clone lies one nucleotide off.

Including cysteine and phenylalanine, the CDR3 has 14 amino acids. The CDR3 DNA has 42 bases and is translated from base 1. Ends trimmed: V by 3 bases, J by 8 bases; bases unmatched to a gene: 9. CDR1 SGHTA and CDR2 FQGNSA are derived from the germline V gene. The immunoSEQ Assay, a bias-controlled multiplex PCR, was used to amplify TCRbeta CDR3 regions from genomic DNA. The study's own analysis went as follows. The number of nucleated cells in each sample was estimated from the amplification of reference gene primers within the assay. Sequence reads were collapsed and filtered to measure the absolute abundance of every unique TCRbeta CDR3 rearrangement. For each sample, productive Simpson clonality was calculated as the square root of Simpson's diversity index across productive rearrangements. The clones in this table, taken by TCRdb from immuneACCESS, are in-frame only. Not every clone is retained; where verified, under half of the shortfall comes from an unresolved V gene, and the cause of the rest is unknown. That table is the source of V, J and clone size, and D and trimming were worked out from the DNA. Here the sample has about 36,000 clones; around 78% occur a single time. 33% of the sample goes to the ten largest clones.

The investigation overall reported the following: How much clinical and demographic metadata was included differed by source and by participant, and the metadata was provided uncurated.

The V and J genes are TRBV7-2 and TRBJ1-2; the junction holds 7 bases that match TRBD1. The sequenced sample was peripheral blood. The TCR originated in a man between 60 and 75 years old with acute or convalescent COVID-19. The CDR3 sequence is CASSFNRGRGGYTF. The sequenced DNA: TGTGCCAGCAGCTTTAACAGGGGAAGAGGGGGCTACACCTTC. The CDR3 plus the reference TRBV7-2 and TRBJ1-2 genes for the other parts give the full variable domain: GAGVSQSPSNKVTEKGKDVELRCDPISGHTALYWYRQSLGQGLEFLIYFQGNSAPDKSGLPSDRFSAERTGGSVSTLTIQRTQQEDSAVYLCASSFNRGRGGYTFGSGTRLTVV.